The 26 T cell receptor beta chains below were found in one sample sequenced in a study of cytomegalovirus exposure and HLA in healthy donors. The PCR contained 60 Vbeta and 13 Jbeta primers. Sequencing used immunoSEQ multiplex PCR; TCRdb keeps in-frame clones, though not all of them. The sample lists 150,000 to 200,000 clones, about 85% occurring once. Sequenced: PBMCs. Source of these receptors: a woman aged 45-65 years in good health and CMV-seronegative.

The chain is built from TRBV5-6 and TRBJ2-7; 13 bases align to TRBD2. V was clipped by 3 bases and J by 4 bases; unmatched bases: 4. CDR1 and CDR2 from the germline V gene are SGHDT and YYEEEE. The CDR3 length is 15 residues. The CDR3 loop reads CASSYPTSGRYEQYF. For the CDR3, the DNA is TGTGCCAGCAGCTACCCGACTAGCGGGAGGTACGAGCAGTACTTC. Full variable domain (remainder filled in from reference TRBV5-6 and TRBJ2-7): DAGVTQSPTHLIKTRGQQVTLRCSPKSGHDTVSWYQQALGQGPQFIFQYYEEEERQRGNFPDRFSGHQFPNYSSELNVNALLLGDSALYLCASSYPTSGRYEQYFGPGTRLTVT.

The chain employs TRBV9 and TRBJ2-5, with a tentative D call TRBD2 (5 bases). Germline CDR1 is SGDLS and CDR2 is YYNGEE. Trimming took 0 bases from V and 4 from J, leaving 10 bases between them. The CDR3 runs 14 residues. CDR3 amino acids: CASSVVGGSETQYF. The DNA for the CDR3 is TGTGCCAGCAGCGTAGTAGGAGGTTCAGAGACCCAGTACTTC.

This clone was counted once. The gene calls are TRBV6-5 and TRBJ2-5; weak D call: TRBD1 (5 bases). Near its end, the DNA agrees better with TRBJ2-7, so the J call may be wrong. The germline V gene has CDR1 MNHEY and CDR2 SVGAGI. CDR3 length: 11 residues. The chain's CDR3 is CASTQGNEQYF. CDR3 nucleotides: TGTGCCAGCACCCAGGGTAACGAGCAGTACTTC.

CDR3 coding DNA: TGCGCCAGCAGCCAAGATATCCAACGGGAACAGTACGAGCAGTACTTC. Translation gives CASSQDIQREQYEQYF. The chain employs TRBV4-3 and TRBJ2-7; D is possibly TRBD2 (5 bases). The CDR3 has 16 residues. Germline V gene sequence: CDR1 LGHNA, CDR2 YSLEER. Deletions cut 0 bases from V and 4 bases from J, with 16 bases between.

CDR3 DNA: TGTGCCTGGAGAGTTCAGACAGGGGGAAACTATGGCTACACCTTC. Residues: CAWRVQTGGNYGYTF. The chain combines TRBV30 with TRBJ1-2, with TRBD1 matching 9 bases. This CDR3 spans 15 amino acids. Germline loops: CDR1 GTSNPN, CDR2 SVGIG (reference sequence). V was pared by 3 bases and J by 2 bases, with 7 bases of the junction left unmatched.

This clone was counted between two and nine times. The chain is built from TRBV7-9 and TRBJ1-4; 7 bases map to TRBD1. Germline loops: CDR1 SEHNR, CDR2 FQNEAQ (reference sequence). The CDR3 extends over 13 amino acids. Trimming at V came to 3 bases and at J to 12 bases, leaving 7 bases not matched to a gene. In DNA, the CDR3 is TGTGCCAGCAGCTTCGACAACAGGGGAGAACTGTTTTTT. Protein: CASSFDNRGELFF.

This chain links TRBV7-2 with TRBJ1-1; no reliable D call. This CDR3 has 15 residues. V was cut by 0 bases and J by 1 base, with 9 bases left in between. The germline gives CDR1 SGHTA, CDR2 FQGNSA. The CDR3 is CASSLARRRNTEAFF. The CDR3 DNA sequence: TGTGCCAGCAGCTTAGCGAGGCGACGGAACACTGAAGCTTTCTTT. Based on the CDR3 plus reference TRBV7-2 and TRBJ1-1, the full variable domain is GAGVSQSPSNKVTEKGKDVELRCDPISGHTALYWYRQSLGQGLEFLIYFQGNSAPDKSGLPSDRFSAERTGGSVSTLTIQRTQQEDSAVYLCASSLARRRNTEAFFGQGTRLTVV.

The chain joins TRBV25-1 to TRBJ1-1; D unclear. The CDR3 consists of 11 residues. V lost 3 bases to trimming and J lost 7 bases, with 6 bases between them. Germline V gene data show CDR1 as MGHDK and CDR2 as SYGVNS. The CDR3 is CASSDPREAFF. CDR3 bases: TGTGCCAGCAGTGACCCCCGTGAAGCTTTCTTT.

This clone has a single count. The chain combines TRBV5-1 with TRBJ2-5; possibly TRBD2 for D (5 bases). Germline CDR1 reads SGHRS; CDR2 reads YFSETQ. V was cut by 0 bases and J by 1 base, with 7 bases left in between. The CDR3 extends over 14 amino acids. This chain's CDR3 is CASSLGSGQETQYF. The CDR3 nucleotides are TGCGCCAGCAGCTTGGGCAGCGGCCAAGAGACCCAGTACTTC. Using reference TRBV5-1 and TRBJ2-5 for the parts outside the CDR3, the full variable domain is KAGVTQTPRYLIKTRGQQVTLSCSPISGHRSVSWYQQTPGQGLQFLFEYFSETQRNKGNFPGRFSGRQFSNSRSEMNVSTLELGDSALYLCASSLGSGQETQYFGPGTRLLVL.

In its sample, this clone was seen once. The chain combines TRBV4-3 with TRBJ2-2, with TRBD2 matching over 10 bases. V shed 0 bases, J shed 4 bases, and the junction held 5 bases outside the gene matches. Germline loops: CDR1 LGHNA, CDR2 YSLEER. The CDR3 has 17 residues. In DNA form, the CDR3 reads TGCGCCAGCAGCCAAGATCGAATAGCGGGGGGCACCGGGGAGCTGTTTTTT. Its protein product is CASSQDRIAGGTGELFF.

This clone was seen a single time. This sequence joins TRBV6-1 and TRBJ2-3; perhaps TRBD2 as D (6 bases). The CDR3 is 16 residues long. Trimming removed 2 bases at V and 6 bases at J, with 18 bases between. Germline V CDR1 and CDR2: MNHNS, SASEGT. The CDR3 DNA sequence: TGTGCCAGCAGTGAATGGCGCGGGGCCTTACCCGATACGCAGTATTTT. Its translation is CASSEWRGALPDTQYF.

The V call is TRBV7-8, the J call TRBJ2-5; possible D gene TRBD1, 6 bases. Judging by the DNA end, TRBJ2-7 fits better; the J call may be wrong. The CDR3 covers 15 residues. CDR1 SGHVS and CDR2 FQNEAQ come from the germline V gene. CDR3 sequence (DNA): TGTGCCAGCAGCTTATCCCCGGACAGTTCCTACGAGCAGTACTTC. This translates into CASSLSPDSSYEQYF.

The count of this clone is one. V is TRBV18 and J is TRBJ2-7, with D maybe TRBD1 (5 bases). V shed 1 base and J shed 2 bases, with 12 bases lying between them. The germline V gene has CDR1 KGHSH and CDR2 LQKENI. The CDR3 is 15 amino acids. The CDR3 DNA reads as TGTGCCAGCTCACCACAGGCAGGGCACACCTACGAGCAGTACTTC. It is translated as CASSPQAGHTYEQYF.

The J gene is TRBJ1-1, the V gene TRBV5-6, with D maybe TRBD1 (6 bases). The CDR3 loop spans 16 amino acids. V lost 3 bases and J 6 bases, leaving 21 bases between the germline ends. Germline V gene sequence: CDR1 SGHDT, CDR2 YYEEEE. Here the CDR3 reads CASSSRWNRVSPEAFF. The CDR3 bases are TGTGCCAGCAGCTCTCGGTGGAACAGGGTATCCCCTGAAGCTTTCTTT.

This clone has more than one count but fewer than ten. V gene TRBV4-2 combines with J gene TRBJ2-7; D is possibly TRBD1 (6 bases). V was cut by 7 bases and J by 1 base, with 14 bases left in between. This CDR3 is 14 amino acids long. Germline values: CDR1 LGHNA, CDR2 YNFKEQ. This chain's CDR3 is CASNHGDNSYEQYF. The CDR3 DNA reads TGTGCCAGCAACCACGGGGACAATTCCTACGAGCAGTACTTC.

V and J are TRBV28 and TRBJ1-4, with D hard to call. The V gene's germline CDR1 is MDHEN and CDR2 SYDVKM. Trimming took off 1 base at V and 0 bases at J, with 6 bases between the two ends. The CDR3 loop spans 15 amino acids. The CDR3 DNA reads TGTGCCAGCAGTTTATTCAGAACAACTAATGAAAAACTGTTTTTT. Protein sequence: CASSLFRTTNEKLFF.

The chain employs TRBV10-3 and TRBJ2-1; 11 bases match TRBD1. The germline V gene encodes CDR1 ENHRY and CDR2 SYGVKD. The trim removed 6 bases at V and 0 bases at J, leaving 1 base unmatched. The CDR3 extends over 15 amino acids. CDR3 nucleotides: TGTGCCATCAGGGGACAGGGGGGCTCCTACAATGAGCAGTTCTTC. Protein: CAIRGQGGSYNEQFF.

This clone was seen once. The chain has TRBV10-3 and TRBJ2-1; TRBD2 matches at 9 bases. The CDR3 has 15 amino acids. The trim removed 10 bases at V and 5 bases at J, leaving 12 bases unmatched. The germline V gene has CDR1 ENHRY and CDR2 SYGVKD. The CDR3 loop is CATNFEGLANNEQFF. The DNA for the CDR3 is TGTGCCACCAACTTTGAGGGACTAGCAAACAATGAGCAGTTCTTC.

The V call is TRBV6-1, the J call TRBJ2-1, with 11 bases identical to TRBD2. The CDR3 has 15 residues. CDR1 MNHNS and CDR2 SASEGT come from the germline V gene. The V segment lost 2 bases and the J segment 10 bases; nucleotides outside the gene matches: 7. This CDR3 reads CASSESPLAGAEQFF. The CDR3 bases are TGTGCCAGCAGTGAATCCCCACTAGCGGGAGCGGAGCAGTTCTTC.

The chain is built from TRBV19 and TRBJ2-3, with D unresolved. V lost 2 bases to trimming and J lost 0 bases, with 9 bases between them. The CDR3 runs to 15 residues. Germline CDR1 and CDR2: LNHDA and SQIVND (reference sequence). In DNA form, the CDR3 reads TGTGCCAGTAGTATATCTGCGGTGAGCACAGATACGCAGTATTTT. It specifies CASSISAVSTDTQYF.

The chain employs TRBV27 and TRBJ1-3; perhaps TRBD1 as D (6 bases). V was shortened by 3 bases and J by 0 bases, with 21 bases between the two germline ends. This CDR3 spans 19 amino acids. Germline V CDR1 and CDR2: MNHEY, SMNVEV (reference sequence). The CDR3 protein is CASSFPGAQQSSSGNTIYF. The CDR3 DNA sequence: TGTGCCAGCAGTTTCCCAGGGGCGCAGCAGTCGAGCTCTGGAAACACCATATATTTT.

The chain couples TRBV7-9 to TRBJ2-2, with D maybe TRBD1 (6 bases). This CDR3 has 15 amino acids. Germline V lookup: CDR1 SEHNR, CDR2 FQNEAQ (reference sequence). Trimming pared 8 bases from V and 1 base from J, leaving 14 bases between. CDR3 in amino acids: CASDRSTGNTGELFF. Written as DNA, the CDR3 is TGTGCCAGCGACCGATCGACAGGGAACACCGGGGAGCTGTTTTTT.

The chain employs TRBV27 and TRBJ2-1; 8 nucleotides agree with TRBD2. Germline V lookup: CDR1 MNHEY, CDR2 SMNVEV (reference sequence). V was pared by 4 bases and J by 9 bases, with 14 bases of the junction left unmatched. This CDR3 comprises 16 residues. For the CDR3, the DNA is TGTGCCAGCAGTTCCCGAGCGGGAGCCTCTCCCCGTGAGCAGTTCTTC. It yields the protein CASSSRAGASPREQFF.

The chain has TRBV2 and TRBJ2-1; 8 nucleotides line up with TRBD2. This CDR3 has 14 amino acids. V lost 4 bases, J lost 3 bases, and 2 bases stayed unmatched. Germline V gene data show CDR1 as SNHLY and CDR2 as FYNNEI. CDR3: CASSASGSYNEQFF. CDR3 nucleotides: TGTGCCAGCAGTGCAAGCGGGAGCTACAATGAGCAGTTCTTC.

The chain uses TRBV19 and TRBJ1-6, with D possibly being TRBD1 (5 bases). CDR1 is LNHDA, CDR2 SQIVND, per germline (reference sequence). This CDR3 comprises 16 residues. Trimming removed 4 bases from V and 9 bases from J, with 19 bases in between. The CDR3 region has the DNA TGTGCCAGTAGTACCAGGTCGGGGGGGAGTTTTTCACCCCTCCACTTT. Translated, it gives CASSTRSGGSFSPLHF.

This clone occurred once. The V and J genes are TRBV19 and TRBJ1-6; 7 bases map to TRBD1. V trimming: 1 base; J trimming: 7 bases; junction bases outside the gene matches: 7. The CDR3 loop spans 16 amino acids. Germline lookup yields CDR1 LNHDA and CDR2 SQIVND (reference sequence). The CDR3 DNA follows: TGTGCCAGTAGTATAGTCAAGGGACAGAAAAATTCACCCCTCCACTTT. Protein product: CASSIVKGQKNSPLHF.